This is a list of T cell receptor beta chains from one sample in a study of T cell repertoires in cytomegalovirus infection. TCRdb processed the reads anew with MiXCR; each CDR3 protein has one entry. The profile shows approximately 1,000,000 distinct CDR3 sequences, more than 25% of them singletons. Their specific antigens are unknown. The sample in question was cultured CD8+ T cells from PBMCs, obtained from culture after CMV antigen stimulation. Receptor source: a human donor in good health (CMV status not recorded). Some clones in this sample may be carry-over from other donors' samples. The CDR3 runs from the conserved cysteine through the conserved F or W. D genes are given only for firm matches. Size values are once, few and many counts, or a class for expanded clones, and some rows have none.

j_call d_call clone_size v_call cdr3_nt cdr3_aa
TRBJ2-7 - - TRBV12-3/TRBV12-4 TGTGCCAGCAATTTATGGGGATTAATGGACAGTGGACCCTACGAGCAGTACTTC CASNLWGLMDSGPYEQYF
TRBJ2-7 - - TRBV14 TGTGCCAGCAGCCAAGATCATGGGGACGAGCAGTACTTC CASSQDHGDEQYF
TRBJ1-1 - - TRBV5-1 TGCGCCAGCGCGGCGGGGTCCGACACTGAAGCTTTCTTT CASAAGSDTEAFF
TRBJ2-1 - - TRBV12-3/TRBV12-4 TGTGCCAGCGGATGGTATGAGCAGTTCTTC CASGWYEQFF
TRBJ2-3 TRBD2 many TRBV7-9 TGTGCCAGCACCCATGCCGGCCGACTAGCGGTCCGATCTAGCACAGATACGCAGTATTTT CASTHAGRLAVRSSTDTQYF
TRBJ2-1 TRBD1 - TRBV7-9 TGTGCCAGCAGCTTTCGGACAGGGAGCTACAATGAGCAGTTCTTC CASSFRTGSYNEQFF
TRBJ1-1 - few TRBV7-8 TGTGCCAGCAGCCCGCATAGGGGGGCTGTGACTGAAGCTTTCTTT CASSPHRGAVTEAFF
TRBJ2-6 - few TRBV28 TGTGCCAGCTGCCGGGCCAGGCTAAAACCCCACTCTGGGGCCAACGTCCTGACTTTC CASCRARLKPHSGANVLTF
TRBJ1-5 - - TRBV7-6 TGTGCCAGCAGTCGGGCCGGCCCGAATCAGCCCCAGCATTTT CASSRAGPNQPQHF
TRBJ2-7 - few TRBV12-3/TRBV12-4 TGTGCCAGCAGTTTAGTGTCATCCAACGAGCAGTACTTC CASSLVSSNEQYF
TRBJ1-4 - many TRBV7-6 TGTGCCAGCAGCTTAGCCGTGGAGGGGGAAAAACTGTTTTTT CASSLAVEGEKLFF
TRBJ2-2 - - TRBV2 TGTGCCAGCAGTGCCCTACATGAGACCCATTCTAGGGAGCTGTTTTTT CASSALHETHSRELFF
TRBJ2-4 TRBD2 few TRBV7-9 TGTGCCGTCGGGGGGTTTAGCGGTGCCAAAAACATTCAGTACTTC CAVGGFSGAKNIQYF
TRBJ2-7 TRBD1 - TRBV2 TGTGCCATAGACAGGGAAACCTACGAGCAGTACTTC CAIDRETYEQYF
TRBJ2-3 - - TRBV12-3/TRBV12-4 TGTGCCAGCAGGCCCTCGGCGGGGGCCACAGATACGCAGTATTTT CASRPSAGATDTQYF